The 29 T cell receptor beta chains listed next were all sequenced from one sample in a study of blood T cell repertoires in COVID-19. Only in-frame clones appear in the TCRdb table, and some are missing; sequencing was by immunoSEQ multiplex PCR. The sample holds around 300,000 clones, over 75% seen once. The sequenced sample was PBMCs or T cells enriched from blood (not recorded which). The receptor set was obtained from a woman in her thirties who had recovered from COVID-19.

This clone was picked up a small number of times. The J gene is TRBJ2-6, the V gene TRBV5-1, with TRBD1 identical over 7 bases. This CDR3 spans 15 amino acids. J gave up 2 bases and V 5 bases, and 4 bases lay outside the gene matches. Germline V gene sequence: CDR1 SGHRS, CDR2 YFSETQ. The CDR3 spells CASRNQGAGANVLTF. Here the CDR3 DNA reads TGCGCCAGCAGAAATCAGGGGGCTGGGGCCAACGTCCTGACTTTC.

J is TRBJ2-7 and V is TRBV28; TRBD1 matches at 9 bases. The CDR3 is 15 residues long. In germline, CDR1 is MDHEN, CDR2 SYDVKM. V lost 5 bases to trimming and J lost 0 bases; unmatched junction nucleotides: 5. DNA of the CDR3: TGTGCCAGCAGTCAACAGGGGGCAGGCTCCTACGAGCAGTACTTC. It is translated as CASSQQGAGSYEQYF.

The gene calls are TRBV28 and TRBJ2-3; 12 bases fit TRBD2. Trimming cost V 8 bases and J 4 bases; bases outside gene matches: 10. The CDR3 extends over 16 amino acids. CDR1 MDHEN and CDR2 SYDVKM come from the germline V gene. The CDR3 region has the DNA TGTGCCAGCGGCACCCATACTAGCGGGGGGCCAGATACGCAGTATTTT. Protein product: CASGTHTSGGPDTQYF. The full variable domain, its missing parts supplied by reference TRBV28 and TRBJ2-3, is DVKVTQSSRYLVKRTGEKVFLECVQDMDHENMFWYRQDPGLGLRLIYFSYDVKMKEKGDIPEGYSVSREKKERFSLILESASTNQTSMYLCASGTHTSGGPDTQYFGPGTRLTVL.

This chain connects TRBV9 to TRBJ1-5; D gene uncertain. Trimming pared 0 bases from V and 5 bases from J, leaving 6 bases between. The CDR3 covers 13 residues. Germline values: CDR1 SGDLS, CDR2 YYNGEE. CDR3 amino acids: CASSVDRDQPQHF. The DNA for the CDR3 is TGTGCCAGCAGCGTAGACCGGGATCAGCCCCAGCATTTT.

This chain links TRBV15 with TRBJ1-6, with 10 bases aligning to TRBD1. The ends lost 7 bases at V and 9 bases at J; junction bases unmatched: 6. This CDR3 has 14 amino acids. The germline V gene encodes CDR1 LNHNV and CDR2 YYDKDF (reference sequence). The CDR3 DNA reads as TGTGCCACCAACCCGGGACAGGGGTTTTCACCCCTCCACTTT. Protein product: CATNPGQGFSPLHF.

The chain joins TRBV5-1 to TRBJ1-2; TRBD1 is a possible D gene (5 bases). Trimming left V 0 bases short and J 8 bases short, with 8 bases between. The CDR3 runs to 12 residues. CDR1 and CDR2 (germline): SGHRS, YFSETQ. The CDR3: CASSLGGVGYTF. The CDR3 coding sequence is TGCGCCAGCAGCTTGGGGGGCGTCGGCTACACCTTC.

This chain connects TRBV5-1 to TRBJ1-2; D gene uncertain. This CDR3 spans 15 amino acids. V was cut by 2 bases and J by 4 bases, with 15 bases left in between. Germline CDR1 reads SGHRS; CDR2 reads YFSETQ. CDR3 DNA: TGCGCCAGCAGCTTTGGGGTCGCTGGAGGCTATGGCTACACCTTC. This translates into CASSFGVAGGYGYTF.

The V gene is TRBV6-5, the J gene TRBJ1-5; D remains ambiguous. V was cut by 6 bases and J by 3 bases, with 15 bases left in between. Looked up from germline, CDR1 is MNHEY and CDR2 is SVGAGI. This CDR3 has 15 amino acids. The CDR3 loop is CASRAFGGINQPQHF. The DNA for the CDR3 is TGTGCCAGCAGGGCCTTCGGAGGGATCAATCAGCCCCAGCATTTT.

The chain recombines TRBV3-1 (or the pseudogene TRBV3-2) with TRBJ1-2; 10 nucleotides match TRBD1. Trimming at V came to 5 bases and at J to 8 bases, leaving 8 bases not matched to a gene. This CDR3 is 14 amino acids long. Germline V gene lookup returns CDR1 LGHDT and CDR2 YNNKEL (reference sequence). The chain's CDR3 is CASSNPGTGEGYTF. The CDR3 bases are TGTGCCAGCAGCAACCCCGGGACAGGGGAGGGCTACACCTTC.

The V and J genes are TRBV19 and TRBJ2-5, with D possibly matching TRBD1 (6 bases). V lost 5 bases and J lost 2, with 15 bases in between. Germline CDR1 LNHDA, CDR2 SQIVND (reference sequence). CDR3 size: 15 residues. The CDR3 sequence is CASSGRQVAQETQYF. CDR3 DNA: TGTGCCAGTAGTGGACGACAGGTAGCACAAGAGACCCAGTACTTC.

This chain joins TRBV2 and TRBJ2-3, with 10 bases fitting TRBD1. The germline CDR1 and CDR2 sequences are SNHLY and FYNNEI. The length of the CDR3 is 14 residues. J gave up 4 bases and V 7 bases, and 5 bases lay outside the gene matches. CDR3: CASKRGQGADTQYF. The CDR3 nucleotides read TGTGCCAGCAAGAGAGGACAGGGGGCAGATACGCAGTATTTT.

The chain recombines TRBV3-1 (or the pseudogene TRBV3-2) with TRBJ2-5; 11 positions match TRBD2. Trimming at V came to 0 bases and at J to 5 bases, leaving 8 bases not matched to a gene. The germline CDR1 and CDR2 sequences are LGHDT and YNNKEL (reference sequence). This CDR3 has 17 residues. The CDR3 DNA is TGTGCCAGCAGCCAAGATGTTAGCGGGGGGGCCTTGGAGACCCAGTACTTC. This codes for CASSQDVSGGALETQYF.

The rearrangement joins TRBV6-2 or TRBV6-3 to TRBJ2-3; 7 nucleotides match TRBD2. Trimming removed 2 bases from V and 9 bases from J; junction bases left unmatched: 8. The CDR3 has 14 residues. The germline V gene encodes CDR1 MNHEY and CDR2 SVGEGT. CDR3 nucleotides: TGTGCCAGCAGTTACGTACAACTAGCGCGAACGCAGTATTTT. Translation gives CASSYVQLARTQYF.

The chain employs TRBV27 and TRBJ2-7; perhaps TRBD1 as D (6 bases). V was cut by 3 bases and J by 0 bases, with 9 bases left in between. CDR1 and CDR2 from the germline V gene are MNHEY and SMNVEV (reference sequence). The CDR3 loop spans 14 amino acids. The CDR3 bases are TGTGCCAGCAGTTTTGAAGGGGGCTCCTACGAGCAGTACTTC. Amino acids: CASSFEGGSYEQYF.

This chain connects TRBV7-6 to TRBJ1-2; D perhaps matches TRBD1 (6 bases). The CDR3 loop spans 13 amino acids. The V gene lost 2 bases and the J gene lost 8 bases, with 12 bases spanning the gap. The germline gives CDR1 SGHVS, CDR2 FNYEAQ. The DNA for the CDR3 is TGTGCCAGCAGCTTACTGGGGGCTCAAGGCTACACCTTC. Translated: CASSLLGAQGYTF.

This chain joins TRBV30 and TRBJ1-1; 8 nucleotides align to TRBD1. Looked up from germline, CDR1 is GTSNPN and CDR2 is SVGIG (reference sequence). The ends lost 2 bases at V and 1 base at J; junction bases unmatched: 18. The CDR3 loop spans 19 amino acids. CDR3 nucleotides: TGTGCCTGGAGTCCTAGGACAGGGTCAGCCCCAAACGCGAACACTGAAGCTTTCTTT. This codes for CAWSPRTGSAPNANTEAFF.

The chain carries TRBV18 and TRBJ2-2; 8 bases line up with TRBD1. The CDR3 sequence is 16 residues long. Trimming at V came to 4 bases and at J to 0 bases, leaving 4 bases not matched to a gene. In germline, CDR1 is KGHSH, CDR2 LQKENI. The CDR3 DNA follows: TGTGCCAGCTCACAATACAGGGGGGCGAACACCGGGGAGCTGTTTTTT. It is translated as CASSQYRGANTGELFF.

V usage is TRBV2 and J usage is TRBJ2-7, with 8 bases lining up with TRBD2. CDR1 is SNHLY and CDR2 is FYNNEI in the germline V gene. V shed 11 bases and J 4 bases; nucleotides not matched to a gene: 7. There are 12 residues in the CDR3. The CDR3 sequence is CAGAAGEYEQYF. DNA for the CDR3: TGTGCCGGAGCAGCGGGGGAGTACGAGCAGTACTTC.

V usage is TRBV5-5 and J usage is TRBJ1-5, with 7 bases lining up with TRBD1. This CDR3 region has 16 residues. Germline CDR1 and CDR2: SGHKS and YYEKEE (reference sequence). The ends lost 4 bases at V and 0 bases at J; junction bases unmatched: 7. The chain's CDR3 is CASSQQQGNSNQPQHF. The CDR3 coding sequence is TGTGCCAGCAGCCAGCAACAGGGGAATAGCAATCAGCCCCAGCATTTT.

This clone was counted once. The chain is built from TRBV4-2 and TRBJ2-7, with 10 bases lining up with TRBD2. CDR1 LGHNA and CDR2 YNFKEQ come from the germline V gene. The length of the CDR3 is 15 residues. The junction had 3 bases not matched to a gene; V was cut back by 3 bases and J by 1 base. CDR3 sequence: CASSQPLAGSYEQYF. The CDR3 DNA reads as TGTGCCAGCAGCCAGCCACTAGCGGGGTCCTACGAGCAGTACTTC.

The genes are TRBV9 and TRBJ1-1, with 9 nucleotides matching TRBD1. V lost 4 bases, J lost 9 bases, and 7 bases stayed unmatched. CDR3 length: 13 residues. CDR1 SGDLS and CDR2 YYNGEE come from the germline V gene. The CDR3 DNA reads TGTGCCAGCAGCCTCAGGACAGGGGAGAAAGCTTTCTTT. This sequence encodes CASSLRTGEKAFF.

The rearrangement uses TRBV6-1 and TRBJ2-4; possible D gene TRBD1, 6 bases. The CDR3 is 15 amino acids. V was clipped by 2 bases and J by 3 bases, with 11 bases between them. Germline assignment: CDR1 MNHNS and CDR2 SASEGT. As DNA, the CDR3 is TGTGCCAGCAGTGAACACAGGGTCATCAAAAACATTCAGTACTTC. It codes for CASSEHRVIKNIQYF.

The V call is TRBV12-3 or TRBV12-4, the J call TRBJ1-5; D may be TRBD1 (6 bases). The V end was cut by 5 bases, the J end by 6 bases, with 11 bases between. This CDR3 has 13 residues. CDR3 bases: TGTGCCAGCAGTCTCGTGGGGGCTCAGCCCCAGCATTTT. Protein sequence: CASSLVGAQPQHF.

CDR3: CASSPGASYEQYF. The CDR3 DNA sequence: TGTGCCAGCAGCCCCGGTGCCTCCTACGAGCAGTACTTC. The chain combines TRBV3-1 (or the pseudogene TRBV3-2) with TRBJ2-7; D remains ambiguous. The length of the CDR3 is 13 residues. CDR1 LGHDT and CDR2 YNNKEL come from the germline V gene (reference sequence). V lost 4 bases to trimming and J lost 0 bases, with 7 bases between them.

Notes on this clone: Other DNA sequences from this sample encode an identical CDR3 as well. V is TRBV6-5 and J is TRBJ1-1; D unclear. The CDR3 runs 13 residues. Germline loops: CDR1 MNHEY, CDR2 SVGAGI. V lost 3 bases and J lost 0, with 5 bases in between. In DNA form, the CDR3 reads TGTGCCAGCAGTTATACAGTGAACACTGAAGCTTTCTTT. Translating it yields CASSYTVNTEAFF.

This clone turned up a few times. V and J are TRBV7-2 and TRBJ1-2, with D unresolved. The CDR3 covers 12 residues. The V and J ends lost 5 bases and 8 bases respectively, with 12 bases between them. Germline V gives CDR1 SGHTA, CDR2 FQGNSA. CDR3 sequence reads: CASSPQPEGYTF. The CDR3, as DNA: TGTGCCAGCAGCCCACAGCCCGAAGGCTACACCTTC.

The V and J genes are TRBV7-9 and TRBJ2-7, with 9 positions matching TRBD2. The CDR3 loop spans 14 amino acids. The germline V gene has CDR1 SEHNR and CDR2 FQNEAQ (reference sequence). The V gene end was trimmed by 6 bases and the J gene end by 0 bases; junction bases not matched to a gene: 3. CDR3 nucleotides: TGTGCCAGCAGTTCTAGCGGGGCCTCCTACGAGCAGTACTTC. It is translated as CASSSSGASYEQYF.

This chain uses TRBV7-6 with TRBJ1-6; 7 bases line up with TRBD1. The V and J ends lost 0 bases and 7 bases, in that order; junction bases with no gene match: 6. The CDR3 is 16 residues long. Germline V gene data show CDR1 as SGHVS and CDR2 as FNYEAQ. CDR3 sequence reads: CASSLARAGGNSPLHF. CDR3 nucleotide sequence: TGTGCCAGCAGCTTAGCGCGCGCAGGGGGAAATTCACCCCTCCACTTT. The full variable domain, with the rest looked up from reference TRBV7-6 and TRBJ1-6, is GAGVSQSPRYKVTKRGQDVALRCDPISGHVSLYWYRQALGQGPEFLTYFNYEAQQDKSGLPNDRFSAERPEGSISTLTIQRTEQRDSAMYRCASSLARAGGNSPLHFGNGTRLTVT.

This rearrangement joins TRBV18 to TRBJ2-5; 9 nucleotides line up with TRBD2. The CDR3 sequence is 15 residues long. Trimming took 2 bases from V and 4 from J; bases not matched to a gene: 5. Germline-derived CDR1 and CDR2 are KGHSH and LQKENI. The CDR3: CASSPWLRGGETQYF. The CDR3 DNA is TGTGCCAGCTCACCATGGTTGCGGGGGGGAGAGACCCAGTACTTC. The full variable domain, its missing parts supplied by reference TRBV18 and TRBJ2-5, is NAGVMQNPRHLVRRRGQEARLRCSPMKGHSHVYWYRQLPEEGLKFMVYLQKENIIDESGMPKERFSAEFPKEGPSILRIQQVVRGDSAAYFCASSPWLRGGETQYFGPGTRLLVL.